These 9 T cell receptor beta chains share one sample of origin, sequenced in a study of tumor-infiltrating lymphocytes in primary liver carcinoma. Reverse transcription of 450 to 500 ng total RNA with a constant-region primer produced TCR beta cDNA. It was through three nested multiplex PCR rounds of slightly modified ARM-PCR that TCR beta libraries arose. The first two PCR rounds used TRBV1-TRBV30 forward primers with a C-beta reverse primer, around 10 cycles each. MiXCR was run by TCRdb on the multiplex PCR reads, yielding one entry per CDR3 protein. In the table there are approximately 300,000 distinct CDR3 sequences, roughly 60% of which are singletons. Germline DNA was also extracted, and blood RNA derived from unsorted whole blood. The sequenced sample was peripheral blood. Receptors originate from a man aged 35 to 55 with primary liver carcinoma and hepatitis B virus infection.

The rearrangement uses TRBV7-9 and TRBJ2-7; TRBD2 matches 13 bases. The CDR3 spans 16 residues. J gave up 5 bases and V 2 bases, and 6 bases lay outside the gene matches. CDR1 and CDR2 (germline): SEHNR, FQNEAQ (reference sequence). CDR3 region: CASSLWTSGSIDEQYF. The CDR3 nucleotides read TGTGCCAGCAGCTTATGGACTAGCGGGAGTATCGACGAGCAGTACTTC.

This clonotype showed up just a few times. Just one base apart from a much larger clone, this may be a read error. V usage is TRBV5-4 and J usage is TRBJ2-1; the match to TRBD2 covers 11 bases. The CDR3 totals 17 residues. In germline, CDR1 is SGHNT, CDR2 YYREEE (reference sequence). The CDR3 nucleotides read TGTGCCAGCAGCTGGGGGGGATTGACTAGCGGGACGAATGAGCAGCTCTTC. Amino acids: CASSWGGLTSGTNEQLF.

Concerning this clonotype: A read error is possible here, since a much larger clone lies one base away. The chain uses TRBV6-5 and TRBJ2-1; 9 nucleotides line up with TRBD2. Germline lookup yields CDR1 MNHEY and CDR2 SVGAGI. The CDR3 is 17 amino acids. Germline trimming cut 1 base from V and 0 bases from J; bases unmatched to any gene: 4. The CDR3 DNA reads as TGTGCCAGCAGTTACTGGGATAGCGGGAGCTCCTACAATGAGCAGTTCTTC. It encodes CASSYWDSGSSYNEQFF.

This clonotype was recorded at least ten times. V usage is TRBV6-1 and J usage is TRBJ1-1; weak D call: TRBD1 (5 bases). Germline values: CDR1 MNHNS, CDR2 SASEGT. CDR3 length equals 14 residues. Trimming cost V 6 bases and J 0 bases, with 11 bases left between them. DNA of the CDR3: TGTGCCAGCAGCGTCACCAGGGTGAACACTGAAGCTTTCTTT. Translation gives CASSVTRVNTEAFF.

This clonotype showed up many times. J is TRBJ2-7 and V is TRBV4-2, with 8 bases aligning to TRBD2. Losses at the gene ends were 0 bases for V and 6 bases for J; bases not matched to a gene: 7. CDR1 is LGHNA and CDR2 is YNFKEQ in the germline V gene. The CDR3 sequence is 15 residues long. This CDR3 is CASSQDPTSVFEQYF. In nucleotides, the CDR3 is TGTGCCAGCAGCCAAGACCCGACTAGCGTATTCGAGCAGTACTTC.

In its sample, this clonotype was seen a few times. At one end, the junction sequence differs from germline, possibly due to a read error. The J gene is TRBJ2-1, the V gene TRBV6-2 or TRBV6-3; 8 nucleotides agree with TRBD2. Germline V gene lookup returns CDR1 MNHEY and CDR2 SVGEGT. The CDR3 has 18 amino acids. The CDR3 bases are TGTGCCAGCAGTTACAAACTAGCGGTTATTAGCTCCTACAATGAGCAGCTCTTC. Its protein product is CASSYKLAVISSYNEQLF.

This clonotype was detected a few times. The chain has TRBV7-9 and TRBJ2-3; 8 nucleotides align to TRBD2. Germline-derived CDR1 and CDR2 are SEHNR and FQNEAQ (reference sequence). The CDR3 loop spans 16 amino acids. After removal of 4 bases from V and 6 bases from J, the junction contained 12 bases not matched to a gene. CDR3 nucleotides: TGTGCCAGCAGCTCGACTAGCGCGGAGAGTGGGGATACGCAGTATTTT. Its translation: CASSSTSAESGDTQYF.

This clonotype was counted only a few times. Mismatch with germline at one junction end may stem from a read error. The rearrangement links TRBV29-1 to TRBJ2-7; D unclear. Germline CDR1 SQVTM, CDR2 ANQGSEA. The CDR3 runs to 13 residues. The CDR3 nucleotides are TGCAGTGTTGGCGGCGATCCCGGCTACGAGCAGTACTTC. Translating it yields CSVGGDPGYEQYF.

As concerns this clonotype: A much bigger clone sits one base away, suggesting this may be a read error. This rearrangement joins TRBV4-1 to TRBJ2-2; D not resolved. CDR1 and CDR2 (germline): MGHRA, YSYEKL. The CDR3 consists of 13 residues. Between the trimmed V and J ends, which lost 2 bases and 2 bases, there was a span of 3 bases. CDR3 in amino acids: CASSQINTGELFF. In nucleotides, the CDR3 is TGCGCCAGCAGCCAAATCAACACCGGGGAGCTGTTTTTT.